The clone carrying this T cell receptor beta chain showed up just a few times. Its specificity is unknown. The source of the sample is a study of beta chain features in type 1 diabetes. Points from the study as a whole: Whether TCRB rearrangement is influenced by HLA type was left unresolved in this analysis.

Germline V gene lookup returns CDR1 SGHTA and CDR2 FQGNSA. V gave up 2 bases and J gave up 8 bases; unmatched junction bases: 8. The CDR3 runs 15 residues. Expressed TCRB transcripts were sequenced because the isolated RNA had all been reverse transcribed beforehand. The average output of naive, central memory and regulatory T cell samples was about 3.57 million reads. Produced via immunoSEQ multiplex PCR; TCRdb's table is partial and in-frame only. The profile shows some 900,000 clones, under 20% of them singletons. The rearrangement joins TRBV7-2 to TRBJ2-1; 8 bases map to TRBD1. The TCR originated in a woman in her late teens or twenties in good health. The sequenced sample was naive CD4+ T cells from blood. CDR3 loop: CASSLTGTGRYEQFF. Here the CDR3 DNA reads TGTGCCAGCAGCTTAACCGGGACAGGTCGCTATGAGCAGTTCTTC.